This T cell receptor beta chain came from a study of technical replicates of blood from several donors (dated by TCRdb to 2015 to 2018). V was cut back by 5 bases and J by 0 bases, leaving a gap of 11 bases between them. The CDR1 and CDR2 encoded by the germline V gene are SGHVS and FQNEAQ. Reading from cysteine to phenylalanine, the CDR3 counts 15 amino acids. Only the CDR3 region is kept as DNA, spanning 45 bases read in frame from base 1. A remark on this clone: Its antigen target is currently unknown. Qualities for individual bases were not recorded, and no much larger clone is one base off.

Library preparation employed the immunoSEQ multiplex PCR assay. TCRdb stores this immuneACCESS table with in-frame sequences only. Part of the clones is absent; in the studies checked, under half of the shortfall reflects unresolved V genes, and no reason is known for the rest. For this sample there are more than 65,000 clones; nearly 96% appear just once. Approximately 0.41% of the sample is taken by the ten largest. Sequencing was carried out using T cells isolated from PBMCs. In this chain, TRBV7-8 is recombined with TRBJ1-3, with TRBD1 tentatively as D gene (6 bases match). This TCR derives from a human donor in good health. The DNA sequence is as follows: TGTGCCAGCAGCCTAAGGGACATCTCTGGAAACACCATATATTTT. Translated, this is CASSLRDISGNTIYF.